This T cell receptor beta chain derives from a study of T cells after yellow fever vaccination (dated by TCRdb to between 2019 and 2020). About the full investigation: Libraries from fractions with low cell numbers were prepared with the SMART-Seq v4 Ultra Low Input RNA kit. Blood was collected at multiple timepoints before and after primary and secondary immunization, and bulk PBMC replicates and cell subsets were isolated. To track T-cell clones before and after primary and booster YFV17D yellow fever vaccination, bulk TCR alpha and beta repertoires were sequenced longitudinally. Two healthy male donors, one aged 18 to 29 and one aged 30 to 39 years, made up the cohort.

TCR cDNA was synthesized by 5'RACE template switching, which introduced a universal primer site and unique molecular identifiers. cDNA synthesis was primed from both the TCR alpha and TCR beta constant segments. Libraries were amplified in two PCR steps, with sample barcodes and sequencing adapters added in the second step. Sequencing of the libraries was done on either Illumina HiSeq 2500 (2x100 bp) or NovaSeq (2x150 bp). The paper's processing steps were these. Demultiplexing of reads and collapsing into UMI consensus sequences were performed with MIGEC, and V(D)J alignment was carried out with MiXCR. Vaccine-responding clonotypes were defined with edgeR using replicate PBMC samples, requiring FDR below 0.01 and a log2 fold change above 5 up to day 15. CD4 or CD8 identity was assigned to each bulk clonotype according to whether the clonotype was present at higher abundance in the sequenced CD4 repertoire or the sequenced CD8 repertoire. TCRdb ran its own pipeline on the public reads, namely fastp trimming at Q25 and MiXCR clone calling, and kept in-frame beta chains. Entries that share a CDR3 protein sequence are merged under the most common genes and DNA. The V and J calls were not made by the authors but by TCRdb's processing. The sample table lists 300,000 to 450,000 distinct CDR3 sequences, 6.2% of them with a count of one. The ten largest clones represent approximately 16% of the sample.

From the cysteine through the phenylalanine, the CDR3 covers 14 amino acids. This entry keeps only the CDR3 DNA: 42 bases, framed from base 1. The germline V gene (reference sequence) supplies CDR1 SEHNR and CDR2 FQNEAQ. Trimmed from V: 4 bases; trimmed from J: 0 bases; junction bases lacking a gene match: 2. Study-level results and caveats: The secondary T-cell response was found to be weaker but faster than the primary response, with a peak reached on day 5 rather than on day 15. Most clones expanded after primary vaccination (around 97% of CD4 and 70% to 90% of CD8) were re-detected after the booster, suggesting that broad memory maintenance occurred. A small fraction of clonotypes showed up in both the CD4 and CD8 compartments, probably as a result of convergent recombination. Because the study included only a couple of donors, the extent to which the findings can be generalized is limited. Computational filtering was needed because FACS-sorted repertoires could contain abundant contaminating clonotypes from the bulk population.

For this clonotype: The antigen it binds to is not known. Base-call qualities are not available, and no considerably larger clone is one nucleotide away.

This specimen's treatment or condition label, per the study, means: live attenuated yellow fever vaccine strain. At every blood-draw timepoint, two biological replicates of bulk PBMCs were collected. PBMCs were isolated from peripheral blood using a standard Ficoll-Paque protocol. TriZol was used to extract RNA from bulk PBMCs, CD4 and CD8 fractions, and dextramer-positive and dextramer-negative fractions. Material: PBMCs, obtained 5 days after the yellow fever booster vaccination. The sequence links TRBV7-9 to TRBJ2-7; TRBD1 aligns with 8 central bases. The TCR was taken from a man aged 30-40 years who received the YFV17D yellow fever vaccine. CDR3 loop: CASSSDRDSYEQYF. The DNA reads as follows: TGTGCCAGCAGCTCGGACAGGGACTCCTACGAGCAGTACTTC.